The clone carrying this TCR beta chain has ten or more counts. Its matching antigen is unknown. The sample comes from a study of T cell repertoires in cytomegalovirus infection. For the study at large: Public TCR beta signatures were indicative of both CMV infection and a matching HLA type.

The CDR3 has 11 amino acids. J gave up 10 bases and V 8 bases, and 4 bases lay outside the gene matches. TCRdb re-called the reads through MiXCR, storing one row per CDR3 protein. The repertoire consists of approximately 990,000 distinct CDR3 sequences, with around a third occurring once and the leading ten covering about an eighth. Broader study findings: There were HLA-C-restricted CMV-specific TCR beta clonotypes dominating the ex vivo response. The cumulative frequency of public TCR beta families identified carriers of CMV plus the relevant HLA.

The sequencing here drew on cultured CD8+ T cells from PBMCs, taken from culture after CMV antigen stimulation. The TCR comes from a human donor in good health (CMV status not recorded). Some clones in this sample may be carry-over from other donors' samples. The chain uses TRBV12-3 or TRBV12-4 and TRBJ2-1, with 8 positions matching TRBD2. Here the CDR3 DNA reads TGTGCCAGCTGGAGCGGGGGAGAGCAGTTCTTC. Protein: CASWSGGEQFF.